This TCR beta chain originates from a study of radiotherapy plus CTLA-4 blockade in lung cancer. Chemo-refractory metastatic non-small-cell lung cancer patients underwent focal radiation alongside CTLA-4 blockade with ipilimumab. Germline trimming cut 4 bases from V and 4 bases from J; bases unmatched to any gene: 5. The CDR3 loop spans 15 amino acids. Germline V CDR1 and CDR2: SGHNT, YENEEA. Here immunoSEQ multiplex PCR was the method, and the copy in TCRdb shows in-frame clones only, minus some. The top ten hold around 3% of the sample, which has about 97,000 clones, 60% to 75% seen once. This clone was recorded a few times.

The gene calls are TRBV11-3 and TRBJ2-2, with 8 bases identical to TRBD2. The receptor comes from a human donor with non-small cell lung cancer who had a partial response to radiotherapy plus ipilimumab. Some clones in this sample may be carry-over from other donors' samples. The sequencing here drew on peripheral blood, taken from a patient treated with radiotherapy plus ipilimumab. CDR3 nucleotide sequence: TGTGCCAGCAGCTCGGGGGGGGCCGGCACCGGGGAGCTGTTTTTT. It is translated as CASSSGGAGTGELFF. The full variable domain, completed using reference TRBV11-3 and TRBJ2-2, is EAGVVQSPRYKIIEKKQPVAFWCNPISGHNTLYWYLQNLGQGPELLIRYENEEAVDDSQLPKDRFSAERLKGVDSTLKIQPAELGDSAVYLCASSSGGAGTGELFFGEGSRLTVL.